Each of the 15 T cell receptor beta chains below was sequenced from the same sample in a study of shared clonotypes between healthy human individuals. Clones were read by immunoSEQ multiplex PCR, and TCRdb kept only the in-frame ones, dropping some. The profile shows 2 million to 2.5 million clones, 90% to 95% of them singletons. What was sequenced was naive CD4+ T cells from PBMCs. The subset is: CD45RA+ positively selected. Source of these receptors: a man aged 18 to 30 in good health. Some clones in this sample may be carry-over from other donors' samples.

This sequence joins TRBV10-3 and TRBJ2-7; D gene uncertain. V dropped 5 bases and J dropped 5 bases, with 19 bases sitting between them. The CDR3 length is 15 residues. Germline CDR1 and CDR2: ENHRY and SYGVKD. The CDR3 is CAISPTLFSDHEQYF. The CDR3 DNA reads TGTGCCATCAGTCCCACCCTATTTTCGGACCACGAGCAGTACTTC.

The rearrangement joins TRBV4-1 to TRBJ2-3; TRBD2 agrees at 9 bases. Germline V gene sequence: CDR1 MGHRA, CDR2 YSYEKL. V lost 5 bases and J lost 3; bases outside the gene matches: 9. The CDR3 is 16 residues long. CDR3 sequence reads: CASSVEPGLATDTQYF. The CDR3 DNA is TGCGCCAGCAGCGTGGAACCGGGACTAGCTACAGATACGCAGTATTTT.

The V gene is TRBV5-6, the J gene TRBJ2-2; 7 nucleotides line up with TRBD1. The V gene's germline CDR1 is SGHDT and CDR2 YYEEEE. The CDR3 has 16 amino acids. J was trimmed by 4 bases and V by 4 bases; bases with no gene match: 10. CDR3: CASSQRPGQTTGELFF. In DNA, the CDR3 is TGTGCCAGCAGCCAAAGGCCGGGACAGACCACCGGGGAGCTGTTTTTT.

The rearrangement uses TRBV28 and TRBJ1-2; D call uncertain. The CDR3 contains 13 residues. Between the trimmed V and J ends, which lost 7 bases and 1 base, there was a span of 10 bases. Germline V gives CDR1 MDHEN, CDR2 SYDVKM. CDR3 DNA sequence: TGTGCCAGCACTGCGGGGAATAACTATGGCTACACCTTC. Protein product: CASTAGNNYGYTF.

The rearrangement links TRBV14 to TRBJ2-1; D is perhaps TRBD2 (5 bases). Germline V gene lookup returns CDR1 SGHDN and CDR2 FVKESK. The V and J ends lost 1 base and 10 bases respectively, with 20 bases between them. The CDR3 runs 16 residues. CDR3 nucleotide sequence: TGTGCCAGCAGCCAAGGGGCGGACTCCCTCTTGGAAGAGCAGTTCTTC. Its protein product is CASSQGADSLLEEQFF.

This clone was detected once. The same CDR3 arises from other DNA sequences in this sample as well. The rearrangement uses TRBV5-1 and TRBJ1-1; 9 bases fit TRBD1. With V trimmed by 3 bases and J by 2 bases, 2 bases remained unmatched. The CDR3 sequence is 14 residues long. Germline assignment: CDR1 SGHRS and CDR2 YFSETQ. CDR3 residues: CASSWDRANTEAFF. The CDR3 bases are TGCGCCAGCAGCTGGGACAGGGCAAACACTGAAGCTTTCTTT. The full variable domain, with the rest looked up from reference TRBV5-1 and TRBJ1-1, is KAGVTQTPRYLIKTRGQQVTLSCSPISGHRSVSWYQQTPGQGLQFLFEYFSETQRNKGNFPGRFSGRQFSNSRSEMNVSTLELGDSALYLCASSWDRANTEAFFGQGTRLTVV.

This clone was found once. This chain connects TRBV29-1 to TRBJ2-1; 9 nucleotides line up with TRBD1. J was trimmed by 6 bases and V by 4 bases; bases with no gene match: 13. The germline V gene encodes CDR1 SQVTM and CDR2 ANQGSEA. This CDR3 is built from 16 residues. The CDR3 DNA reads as TGCAGCGTTGGCGAAGGGACAGGGTTTCGTCGCAATGAGCAGTTCTTC. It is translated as CSVGEGTGFRRNEQFF.

The CDR3 here is CASSLTPFSPLHF. For the CDR3, the DNA is TGTGCCAGCAGTTTAACCCCTTTCTCACCCCTCCACTTT. The chain carries TRBV28 and TRBJ1-6, with D uncertain. Germline CDR1 and CDR2: MDHEN and SYDVKM. This CDR3 spans 13 amino acids. Trimming cost V 2 bases and J 10 bases, with 9 bases left between them.

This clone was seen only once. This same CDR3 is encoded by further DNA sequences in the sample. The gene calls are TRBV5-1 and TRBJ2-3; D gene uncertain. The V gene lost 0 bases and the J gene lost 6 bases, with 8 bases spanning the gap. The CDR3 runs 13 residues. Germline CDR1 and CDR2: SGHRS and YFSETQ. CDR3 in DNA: TGCGCCAGCAGCTTGGAAGGTCAGGATACGCAGTATTTT. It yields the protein CASSLEGQDTQYF.

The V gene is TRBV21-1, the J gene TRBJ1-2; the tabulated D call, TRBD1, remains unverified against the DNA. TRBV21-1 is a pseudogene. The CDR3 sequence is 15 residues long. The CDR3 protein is CASSNPGQGIYGYTF. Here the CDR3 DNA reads TGTGCCAGCAGCAACCCGGGACAGGGGATCTATGGCTACACCTTC.

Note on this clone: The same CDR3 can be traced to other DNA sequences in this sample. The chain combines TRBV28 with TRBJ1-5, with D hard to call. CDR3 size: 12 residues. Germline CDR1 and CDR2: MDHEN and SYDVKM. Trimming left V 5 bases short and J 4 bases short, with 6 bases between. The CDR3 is CASSRLNQPQHF. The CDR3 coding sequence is TGTGCCAGCAGTAGGCTTAATCAGCCCCAGCATTTT.

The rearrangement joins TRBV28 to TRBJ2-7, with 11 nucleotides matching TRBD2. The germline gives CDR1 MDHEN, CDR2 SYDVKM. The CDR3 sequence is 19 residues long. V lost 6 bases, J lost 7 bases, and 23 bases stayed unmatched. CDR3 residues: CASRSLILLLAGDPREQYF. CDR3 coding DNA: TGTGCCAGCAGGTCGTTGATACTGCTACTAGCGGGAGACCCTAGAGAGCAGTACTTC.

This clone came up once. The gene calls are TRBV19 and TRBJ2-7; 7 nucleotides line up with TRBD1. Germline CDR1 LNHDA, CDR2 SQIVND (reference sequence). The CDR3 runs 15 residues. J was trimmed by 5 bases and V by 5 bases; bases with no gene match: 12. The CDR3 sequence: CASSSQTGRFDEQYF. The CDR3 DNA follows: TGTGCCAGTAGTTCCCAGACAGGGCGGTTCGACGAGCAGTACTTC.

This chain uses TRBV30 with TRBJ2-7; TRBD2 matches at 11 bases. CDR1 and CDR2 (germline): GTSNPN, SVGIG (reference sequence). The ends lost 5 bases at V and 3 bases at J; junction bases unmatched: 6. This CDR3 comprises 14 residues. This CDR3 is CAWSTGTSGYEQYF. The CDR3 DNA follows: TGTGCCTGGTCCACCGGGACTAGCGGCTACGAGCAGTACTTC.

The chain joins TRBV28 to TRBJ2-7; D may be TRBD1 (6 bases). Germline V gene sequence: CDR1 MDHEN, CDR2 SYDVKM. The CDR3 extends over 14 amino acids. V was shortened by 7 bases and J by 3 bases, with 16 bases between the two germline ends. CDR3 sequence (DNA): TGTGCCAGCAAAAAGGACAGCCTTTACTACGAGCAGTACTTC. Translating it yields CASKKDSLYYEQYF.